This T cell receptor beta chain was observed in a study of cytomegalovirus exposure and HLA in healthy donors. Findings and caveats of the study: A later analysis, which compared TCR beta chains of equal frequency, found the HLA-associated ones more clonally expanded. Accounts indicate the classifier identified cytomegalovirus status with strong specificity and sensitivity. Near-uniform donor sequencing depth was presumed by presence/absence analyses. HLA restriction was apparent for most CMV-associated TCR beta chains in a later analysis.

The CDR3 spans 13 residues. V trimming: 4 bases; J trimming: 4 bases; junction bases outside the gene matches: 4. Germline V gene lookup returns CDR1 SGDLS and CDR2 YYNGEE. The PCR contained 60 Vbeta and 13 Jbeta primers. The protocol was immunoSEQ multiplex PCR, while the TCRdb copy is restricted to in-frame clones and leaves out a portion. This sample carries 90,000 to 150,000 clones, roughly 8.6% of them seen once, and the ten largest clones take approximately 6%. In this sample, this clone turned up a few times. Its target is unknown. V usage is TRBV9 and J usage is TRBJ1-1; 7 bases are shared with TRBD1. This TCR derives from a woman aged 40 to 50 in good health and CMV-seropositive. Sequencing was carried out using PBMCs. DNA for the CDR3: TGTGCCAGCAGCCCTGACAGGGCCACTGAAGCTTTCTTT. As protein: CASSPDRATEAFF.